This T cell receptor beta chain was found in a study of early T cells in non-severe SARS-CoV-2 infection. Across the study: With bulk RNA from unsorted whole blood as input, sequencing yielded unpaired chains. Study conclusions and caveats: VDJdb matches were skewed toward anti-spike CD8 T cell responses.

After removal of 6 bases from V and 2 bases from J, the junction contained 3 bases not matched to a gene. Germline CDR1 and CDR2: GTSNPN and SVGIG (reference sequence). The CDR3 is 14 amino acids. Tagging with unique molecular identifiers was applied to individual cDNA molecules. TCRdb itself ran the 5' RACE reads through MiXCR, one entry per CDR3 protein. The data show 70,000 or so distinct CDR3 sequences, roughly an eighth seen once. This clonotype was observed a handful of times. Its antigen is currently unknown. The V and J genes are TRBV30 and TRBJ2-3; 12 bases are shared with TRBD2. The source material was whole blood. This sequence originates from an adult who was a healthcare worker with PCR-confirmed SARS-CoV-2 infection or an uninfected control (not recorded which). In nucleotides, the CDR3 is TGTGCCTGCACTAGCGGGGGGTACACAGATACGCAGTATTTT. Encoded protein: CACTSGGYTDTQYF.